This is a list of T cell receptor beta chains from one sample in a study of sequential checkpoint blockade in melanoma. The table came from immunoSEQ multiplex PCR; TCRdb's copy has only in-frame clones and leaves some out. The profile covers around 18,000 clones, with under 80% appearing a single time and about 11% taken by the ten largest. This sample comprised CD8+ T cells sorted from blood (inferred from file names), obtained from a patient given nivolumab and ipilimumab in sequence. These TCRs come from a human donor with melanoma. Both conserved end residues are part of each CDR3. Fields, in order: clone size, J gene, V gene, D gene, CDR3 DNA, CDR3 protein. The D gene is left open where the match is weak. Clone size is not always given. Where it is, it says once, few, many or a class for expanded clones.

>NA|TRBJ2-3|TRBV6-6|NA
TGTGCCAGCAGTTACCGCGGCACAGATACGCAGTATTTT
CASSYRGTDTQYF
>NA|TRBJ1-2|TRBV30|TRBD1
TGTGCCTGGAGCGAACAGGGGCAAGAGGGCTACACCTTC
CAWSEQGQEGYTF
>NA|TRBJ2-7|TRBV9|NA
TGTGCCAGCAGCCCGAGAGGCGGGGCTCCTCTTTACGAGCAGTACTTC
CASSPRGGAPLYEQYF
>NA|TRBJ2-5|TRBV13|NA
TGTGCCAGCACCATCCAGGGCTTAGAGACCCAGTACTTC
CASTIQGLETQYF
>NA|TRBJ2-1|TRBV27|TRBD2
TGTGCCAGCAGGGGACTAGCCGATGAGCAGTTCTTC
CASRGLADEQFF
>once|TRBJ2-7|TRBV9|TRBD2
TGTGCCAGCAGCGCCCCATCTAGCGGGAGTCGACGGCAGTACTTC
CASSAPSSGSRRQYF
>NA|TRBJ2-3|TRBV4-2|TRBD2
TGTGCCAGCAGCCTAGGGACTAGCGGGAGGCTAGATACGCAGTATTTT
CASSLGTSGRLDTQYF
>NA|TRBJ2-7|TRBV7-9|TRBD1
TGTGCCAGCAGCTCATCCCTGGACAGGTTCTACGAGCAGTACTTC
CASSSSLDRFYEQYF
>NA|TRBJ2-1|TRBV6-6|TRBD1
TGTGCCAGCACCTCGACAGGGACCTACAATGAGCAGTTCTTC
CASTSTGTYNEQFF
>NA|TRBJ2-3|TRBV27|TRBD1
TGTGCCAGCAGTCACGACAGGGGGCAGCGCACAGATACGCAGTATTTT
CASSHDRGQRTDTQYF
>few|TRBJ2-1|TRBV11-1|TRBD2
TGTGCCAGCAGCCCGACTAGCGGGAGCGGGAATGAGCAGTTCTTC
CASSPTSGSGNEQFF
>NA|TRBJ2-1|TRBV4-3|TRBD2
TGCGCCAGCAGCCCGGGACTAGCGGGAGAACTTGAGCAGTTCTTC
CASSPGLAGELEQFF
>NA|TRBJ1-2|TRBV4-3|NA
TGCGCCAGCAGCCAAGAGTTGGGCTTCTACTATGGCTACACCTTC
CASSQELGFYYGYTF
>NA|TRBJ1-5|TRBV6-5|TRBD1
TGTGCCAGCAGATCACGGACAGGATATCAGCCCCAGCATTTT
CASRSRTGYQPQHF
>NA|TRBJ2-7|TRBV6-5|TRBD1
TGTGCCAGCAGTTACTCGAGGACAGGGCACTTTTACGAGCAGTACTTC
CASSYSRTGHFYEQYF
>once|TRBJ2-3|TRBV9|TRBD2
TGTGCCAGCAGCGCAACTAGCGGGGAGAGCACAGATACGCAGTATTTT
CASSATSGESTDTQYF
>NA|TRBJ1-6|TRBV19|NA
TGTGCCAGTAGTTCCCAGACCTTTCCGGGGTCACCCCTCCACTTT
CASSSQTFPGSPLHF
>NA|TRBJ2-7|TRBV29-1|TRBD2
TGCAGCGTTGAACAGCGGGAGGGACTGGTCTACGAGCAGTACTTC
CSVEQREGLVYEQYF
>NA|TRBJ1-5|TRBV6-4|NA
TGTGCCAGCAGTGACTCGGGGCAGGGGAAAGGAGACAATCAGCCCCAGCATTTT
CASSDSGQGKGDNQPQHF
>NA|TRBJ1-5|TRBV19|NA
TGTGCCAGTAGGTCCGGGATTTATAGCAATCAGCCCCAGCATTTT
CASRSGIYSNQPQHF
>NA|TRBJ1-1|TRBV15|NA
TGTGCCACCAGCAGAGATCGGGGGACTGAAGCTTTCTTT
CATSRDRGTEAFF
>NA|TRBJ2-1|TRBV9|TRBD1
TGTGCCAGGGACCGGGACAGGGGTTACAATGAGCAGTTCTTC
CARDRDRGYNEQFF
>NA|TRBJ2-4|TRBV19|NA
TGTGCCAGTAGTCTTGGACAGACTCGGAACTTC
CASSLGQTRNF
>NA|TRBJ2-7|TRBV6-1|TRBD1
TGTGCCGGGGGACAGCCCTACGAGCAGTACTTC
CAGGQPYEQYF
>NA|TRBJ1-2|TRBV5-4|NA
TGTGCCAGCAGCTTCACAGGGCAGGATGGCTACACCTTC
CASSFTGQDGYTF
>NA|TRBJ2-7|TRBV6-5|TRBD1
TGTGCCAGCAGTTACCTGGACAGGGGCTACGAGCAGTACTTC
CASSYLDRGYEQYF
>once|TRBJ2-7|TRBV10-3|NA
TGTGCCATCAGTGAGTCTAGGGGGATGGTGTACGAGCAGTACTTC
CAISESRGMVYEQYF
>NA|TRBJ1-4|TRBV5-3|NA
TGTGCCAGAAGCCAAGAGACACCTGCAACTAATGAAAAACTGTTTTTT
CARSQETPATNEKLFF
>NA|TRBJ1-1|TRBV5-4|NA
TGTGCCAGCAGCTTGGAGGAGGGGCCCACTGAAGCTTTCTTT
CASSLEEGPTEAFF
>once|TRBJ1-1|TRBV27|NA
TGTGCCAGCAGTTTGAAGGGGCACACTGAAGCTTTCTTT
CASSLKGHTEAFF
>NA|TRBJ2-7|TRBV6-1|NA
TGTGCCAGCAGTTATGCGGGAATCTACGAGCAGTACTTC
CASSYAGIYEQYF
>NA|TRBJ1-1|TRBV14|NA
TGTGCCAGCAGCCAAGATAGGGGCGGGACGCCGAACACTGAAGCTTTCTTT
CASSQDRGGTPNTEAFF
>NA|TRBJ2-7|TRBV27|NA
TGTGCCAGCAGTCCCTTCTCTACGGGGGACTACGAGCAGTACTTC
CASSPFSTGDYEQYF
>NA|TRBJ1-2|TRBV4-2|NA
TGTGCCAGCAGCCAAGTGGAGGGTCAGAACTATGGCTACACCTTC
CASSQVEGQNYGYTF
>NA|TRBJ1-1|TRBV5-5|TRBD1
TGTGCCAGCGGGAAGGGGGCTTTGAGCACTGAAGCTTTCTTT
CASGKGALSTEAFF
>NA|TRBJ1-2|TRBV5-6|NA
TGTGCCAGCAGCTTAATGAAGCATGGCTACACCTTC
CASSLMKHGYTF
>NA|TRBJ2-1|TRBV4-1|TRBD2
TGCGCCAGCAGCCTGGGACTAGCGGGGGGGGATGAGCAGTTCTTC
CASSLGLAGGDEQFF
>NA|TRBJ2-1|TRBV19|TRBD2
TGTGCCAGTAGTCCCGCAGGCGGGAGCTCCTACAATGAGCAGTTCTTC
CASSPAGGSSYNEQFF
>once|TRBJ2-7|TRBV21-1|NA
TGTGCCAGCCCCCGGGGCGGGAGAAGTTACGAGCAGTACTTC
CASPRGGRSYEQYF
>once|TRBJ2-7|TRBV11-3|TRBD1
TGTGCCAGCAGCTTCTGGCAGGGGGCTAACGAGCAGTACTTC
CASSFWQGANEQYF
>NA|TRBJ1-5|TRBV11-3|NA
TGTGCCAGCAGCTTAGTAAGGGGAAGACATCAGCCCCAGCATTTT
CASSLVRGRHQPQHF
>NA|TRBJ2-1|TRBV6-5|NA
TGTGCCAGCAGTTACGGAGGGGCGAGCTCCTACAATGAGCAGTTCTTC
CASSYGGASSYNEQFF
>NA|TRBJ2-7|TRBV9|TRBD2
TGTGCCAGCAGCCCCACTAGCGGGAGGGCCTACGAGCAGTACTTC
CASSPTSGRAYEQYF
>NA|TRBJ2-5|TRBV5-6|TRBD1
TGTGCCAGCATCCGTAGCAGCCGGACAGGGAGAGAGACCCAGTACTTC
CASIRSSRTGRETQYF
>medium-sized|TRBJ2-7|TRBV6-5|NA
TGTGCCAGCAGTTTCGAGGCGAGCTACGAGCAGTACTTC
CASSFEASYEQYF
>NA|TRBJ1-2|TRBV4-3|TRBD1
TGCGCCAGCAGCCAAGATATGGACAGGGAGTACCACTATGGCTACACCTTC
CASSQDMDREYHYGYTF
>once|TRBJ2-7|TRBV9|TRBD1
TGTGCCAGCAGCGCGGACGGGACAGCCGGATACGAGCAGTACTTC
CASSADGTAGYEQYF
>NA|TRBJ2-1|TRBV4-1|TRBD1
TGCGCCAGCAGCCAGGAACCGGGACAGGGGTACAATGAGCAGTTCTTC
CASSQEPGQGYNEQFF
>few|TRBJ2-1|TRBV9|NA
TGTGCCAGCAGCGTAGAACAGGTTCCGCTCATCGATGAGCAGTTCTTC
CASSVEQVPLIDEQFF
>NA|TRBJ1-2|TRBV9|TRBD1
TGTGCCAGCAGCGCCTCCGGGACAGGGGCTAACTATGGCTACACCTTC
CASSASGTGANYGYTF
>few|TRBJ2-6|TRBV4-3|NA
TGCGCCAGCAGCCAAGAGGTCCCTACTCTCTCTGGGGCCAACGTCCTGACTTTC
CASSQEVPTLSGANVLTF
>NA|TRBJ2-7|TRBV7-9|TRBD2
TGTGCCAGCAGCCCGGGGGGGGATTACGAGCAGTACTTC
CASSPGGDYEQYF
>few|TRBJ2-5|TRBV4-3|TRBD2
TGCGCCAGCAGTGTCGGGGGGGGGCTTCAAGAGACCCAGTACTTC
CASSVGGGLQETQYF
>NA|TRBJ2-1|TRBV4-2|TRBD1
TGTGCCAGCAGCCAAGAAGAGGCAGGGGGAAATGAGCAGTTCTTC
CASSQEEAGGNEQFF